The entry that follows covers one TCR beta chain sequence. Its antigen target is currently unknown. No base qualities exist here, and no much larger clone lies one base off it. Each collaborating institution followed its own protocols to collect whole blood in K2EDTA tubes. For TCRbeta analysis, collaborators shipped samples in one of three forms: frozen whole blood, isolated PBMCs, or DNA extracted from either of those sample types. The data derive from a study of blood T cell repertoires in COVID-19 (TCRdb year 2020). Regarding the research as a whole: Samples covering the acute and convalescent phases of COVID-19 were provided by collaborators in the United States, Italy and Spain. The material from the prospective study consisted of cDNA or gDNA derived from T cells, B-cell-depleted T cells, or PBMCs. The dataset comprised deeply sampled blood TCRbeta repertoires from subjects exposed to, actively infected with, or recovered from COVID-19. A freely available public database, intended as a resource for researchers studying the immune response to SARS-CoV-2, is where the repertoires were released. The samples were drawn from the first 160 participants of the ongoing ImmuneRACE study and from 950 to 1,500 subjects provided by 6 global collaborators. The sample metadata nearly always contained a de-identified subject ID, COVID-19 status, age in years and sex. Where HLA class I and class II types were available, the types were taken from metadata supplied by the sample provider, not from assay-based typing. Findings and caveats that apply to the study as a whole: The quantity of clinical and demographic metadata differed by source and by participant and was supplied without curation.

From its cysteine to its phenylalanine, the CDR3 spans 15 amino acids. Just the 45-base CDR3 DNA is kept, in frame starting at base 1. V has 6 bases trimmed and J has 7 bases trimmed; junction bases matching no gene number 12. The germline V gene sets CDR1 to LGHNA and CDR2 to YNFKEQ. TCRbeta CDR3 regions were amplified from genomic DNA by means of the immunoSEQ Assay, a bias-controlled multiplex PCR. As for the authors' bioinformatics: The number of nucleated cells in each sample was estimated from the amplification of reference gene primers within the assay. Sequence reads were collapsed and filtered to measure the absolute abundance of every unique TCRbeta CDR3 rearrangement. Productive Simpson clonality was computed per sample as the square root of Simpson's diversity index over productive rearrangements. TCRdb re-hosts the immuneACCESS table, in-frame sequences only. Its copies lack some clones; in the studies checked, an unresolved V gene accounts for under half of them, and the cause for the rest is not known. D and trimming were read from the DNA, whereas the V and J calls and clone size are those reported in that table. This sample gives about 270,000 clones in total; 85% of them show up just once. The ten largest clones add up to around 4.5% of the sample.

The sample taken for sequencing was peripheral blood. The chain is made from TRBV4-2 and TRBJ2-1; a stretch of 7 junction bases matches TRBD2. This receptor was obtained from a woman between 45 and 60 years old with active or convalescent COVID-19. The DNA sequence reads TGTGCCAGCAGGAAAGGGTCTAGCGGAGGGAATGAGCAGTTCTTC. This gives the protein CASRKGSSGGNEQFF.